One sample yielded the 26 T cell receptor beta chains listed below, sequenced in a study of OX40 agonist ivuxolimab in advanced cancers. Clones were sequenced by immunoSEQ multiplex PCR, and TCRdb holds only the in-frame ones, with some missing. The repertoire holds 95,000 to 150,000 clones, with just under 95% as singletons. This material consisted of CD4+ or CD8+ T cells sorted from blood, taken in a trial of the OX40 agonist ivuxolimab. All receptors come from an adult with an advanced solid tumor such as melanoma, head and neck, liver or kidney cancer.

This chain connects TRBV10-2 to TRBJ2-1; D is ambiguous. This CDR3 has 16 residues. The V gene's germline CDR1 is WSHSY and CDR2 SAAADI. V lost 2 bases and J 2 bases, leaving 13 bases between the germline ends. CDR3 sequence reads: CASSESGKSAYNEQFF. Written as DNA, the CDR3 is TGCGCCAGCAGTGAGAGTGGGAAGAGCGCCTACAATGAGCAGTTCTTC.

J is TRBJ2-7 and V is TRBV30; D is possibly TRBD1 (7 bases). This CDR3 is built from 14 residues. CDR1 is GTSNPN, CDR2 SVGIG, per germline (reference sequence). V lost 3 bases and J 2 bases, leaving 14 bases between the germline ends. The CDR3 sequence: CAWSLSRGAYEQYF. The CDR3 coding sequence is TGTGCCTGGAGCCTGTCCAGGGGGGCCTACGAGCAGTACTTC.

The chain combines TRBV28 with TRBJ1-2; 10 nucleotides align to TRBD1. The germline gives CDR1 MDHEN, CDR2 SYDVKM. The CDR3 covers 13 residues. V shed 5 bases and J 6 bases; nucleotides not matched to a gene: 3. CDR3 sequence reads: CASSRQGAHGYTF. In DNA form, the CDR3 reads TGTGCCAGCAGTAGACAGGGGGCCCATGGCTACACCTTC.

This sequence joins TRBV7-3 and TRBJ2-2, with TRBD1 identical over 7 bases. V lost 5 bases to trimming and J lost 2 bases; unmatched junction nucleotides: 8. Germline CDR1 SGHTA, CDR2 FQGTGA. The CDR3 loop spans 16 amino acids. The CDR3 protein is CASSPPRQGNTGELFF. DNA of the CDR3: TGTGCCAGCAGCCCCCCAAGACAGGGCAACACCGGGGAGCTGTTTTTT.

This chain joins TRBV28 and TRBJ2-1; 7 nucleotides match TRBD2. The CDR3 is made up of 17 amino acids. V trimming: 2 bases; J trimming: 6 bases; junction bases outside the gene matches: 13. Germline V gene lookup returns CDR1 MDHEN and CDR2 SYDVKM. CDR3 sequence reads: CASSLRNLAAKGNEQFF. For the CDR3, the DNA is TGTGCCAGCAGTTTACGAAATCTAGCGGCGAAGGGCAATGAGCAGTTCTTC.

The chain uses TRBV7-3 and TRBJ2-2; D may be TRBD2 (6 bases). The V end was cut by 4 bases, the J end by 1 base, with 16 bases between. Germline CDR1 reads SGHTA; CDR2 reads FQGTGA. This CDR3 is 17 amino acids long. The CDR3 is CASSSRGDPRNTGELFF. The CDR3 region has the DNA TGTGCCAGCAGCTCCCGCGGGGACCCGAGGAACACCGGGGAGCTGTTTTTT.

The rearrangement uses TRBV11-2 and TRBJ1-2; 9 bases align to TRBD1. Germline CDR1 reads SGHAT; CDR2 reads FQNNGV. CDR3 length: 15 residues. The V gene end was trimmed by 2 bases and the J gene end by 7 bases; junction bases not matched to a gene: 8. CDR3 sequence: CASSLHRGREVGYTF. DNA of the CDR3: TGTGCCAGCAGCTTACACAGGGGGCGTGAGGTTGGCTACACCTTC.

Here the CDR3 reads CASSYSSGRPQETQYF. The CDR3 DNA reads as TGTGCCAGCAGTTACTCGAGTGGGAGGCCCCAAGAGACCCAGTACTTC. The chain is built from TRBV6-5 and TRBJ2-5; a weak D match, TRBD2 (6 bases). Germline values: CDR1 MNHEY, CDR2 SVGAGI. The ends were cut back, 0 bases at V and 1 base at J, with 12 bases in the middle. There are 16 residues in the CDR3.

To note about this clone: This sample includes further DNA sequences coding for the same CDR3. CDR3 DNA: TGTGCCAGCAGTTTGGTCACTTATAATTCACCCCTCCACTTT. This sequence encodes CASSLVTYNSPLHF. V gene TRBV28 combines with J gene TRBJ1-6; D ambiguous. V was shortened by 3 bases and J by 4 bases, with 7 bases between the two germline ends. The germline gives CDR1 MDHEN, CDR2 SYDVKM. This CDR3 has 14 amino acids.

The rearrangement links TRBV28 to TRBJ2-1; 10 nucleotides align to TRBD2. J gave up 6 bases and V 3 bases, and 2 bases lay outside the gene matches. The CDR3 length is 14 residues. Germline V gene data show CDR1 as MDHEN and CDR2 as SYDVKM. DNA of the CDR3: TGTGCCAGCAGTTTTGGACTAGCGGCCAATGAGCAGTTCTTC. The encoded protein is CASSFGLAANEQFF.

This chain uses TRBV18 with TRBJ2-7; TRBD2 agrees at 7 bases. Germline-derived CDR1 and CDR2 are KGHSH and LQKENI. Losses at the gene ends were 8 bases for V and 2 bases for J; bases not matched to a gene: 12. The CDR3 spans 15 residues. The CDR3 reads CASRPGGGVTYEQYF. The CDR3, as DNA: TGTGCCAGCCGGCCCGGGGGAGGGGTAACCTACGAGCAGTACTTC.

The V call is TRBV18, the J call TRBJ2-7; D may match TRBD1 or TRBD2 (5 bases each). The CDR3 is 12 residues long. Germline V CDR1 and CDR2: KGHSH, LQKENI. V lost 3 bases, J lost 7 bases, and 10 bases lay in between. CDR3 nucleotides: TGTGCCAGCTCACCCAAGTGGGGGGAGCAGTACTTC. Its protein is CASSPKWGEQYF.

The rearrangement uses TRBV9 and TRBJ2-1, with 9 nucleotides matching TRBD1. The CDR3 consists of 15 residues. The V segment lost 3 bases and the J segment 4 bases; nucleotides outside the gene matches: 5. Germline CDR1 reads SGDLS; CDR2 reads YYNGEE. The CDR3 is CASSGGQGSYNEQFF. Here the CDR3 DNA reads TGTGCCAGCAGCGGGGGACAGGGTTCTTACAATGAGCAGTTCTTC. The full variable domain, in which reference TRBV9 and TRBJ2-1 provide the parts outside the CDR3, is DSGVTQTPKHLITATGQRVTLRCSPRSGDLSVYWYQQSLDQGLQFLIQYYNGEERAKGNILERFSAQQFPDLHSELNLSSLELGDSALYFCASSGGQGSYNEQFFGPGTRLTVL.

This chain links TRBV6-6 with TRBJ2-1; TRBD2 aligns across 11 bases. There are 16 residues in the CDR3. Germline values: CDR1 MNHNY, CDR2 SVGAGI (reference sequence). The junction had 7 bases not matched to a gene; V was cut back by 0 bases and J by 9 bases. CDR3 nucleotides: TGTGCCAGCAGTTACTCTTTAGCGGGAGGGCCGCTTGAGCAGTTCTTC. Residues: CASSYSLAGGPLEQFF.

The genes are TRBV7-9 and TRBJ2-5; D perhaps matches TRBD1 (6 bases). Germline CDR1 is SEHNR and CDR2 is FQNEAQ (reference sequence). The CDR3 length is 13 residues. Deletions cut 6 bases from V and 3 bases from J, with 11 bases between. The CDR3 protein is CASRTTGKETQYF. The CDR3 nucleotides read TGTGCCAGCAGGACGACAGGAAAAGAGACCCAGTACTTC. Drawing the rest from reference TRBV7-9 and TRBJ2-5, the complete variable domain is DTGVSQNPRHKITKRGQNVTFRCDPISEHNRLYWYRQTLGQGPEFLTYFQNEAQLEKSRLLSDRFSAERPKGSFSTLEIQRTEQGDSAMYLCASRTTGKETQYFGPGTRLLVL.

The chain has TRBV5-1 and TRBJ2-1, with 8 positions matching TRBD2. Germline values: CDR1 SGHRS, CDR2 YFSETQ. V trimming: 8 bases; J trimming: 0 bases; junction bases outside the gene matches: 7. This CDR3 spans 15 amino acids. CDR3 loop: CASTAGGNSYNEQFF. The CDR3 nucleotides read TGCGCCAGTACCGCGGGAGGCAACTCCTACAATGAGCAGTTCTTC.

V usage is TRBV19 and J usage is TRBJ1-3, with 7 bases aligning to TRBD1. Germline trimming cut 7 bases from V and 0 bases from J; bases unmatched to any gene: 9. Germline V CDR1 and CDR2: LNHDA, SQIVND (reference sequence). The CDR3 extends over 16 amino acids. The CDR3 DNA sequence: TGTGCCAGTAATAGCGGACAGGCCGTCTCTGGAAACACCATATATTTT. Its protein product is CASNSGQAVSGNTIYF.

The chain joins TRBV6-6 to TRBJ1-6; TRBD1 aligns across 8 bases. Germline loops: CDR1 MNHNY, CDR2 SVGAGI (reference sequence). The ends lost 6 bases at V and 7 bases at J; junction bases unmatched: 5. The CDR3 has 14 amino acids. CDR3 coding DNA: TGTGCCAGCAGGCCACAGGGGGGGAATTCACCCCTCCACTTT. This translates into CASRPQGGNSPLHF.

The CDR3: CASSWTGVSEAFF. As DNA, the CDR3 is TGTGCCAGCAGCTGGACAGGGGTTAGTGAAGCTTTCTTT. The J gene is TRBJ1-1, the V gene TRBV5-6; 9 bases match TRBD1. The junction had 4 bases not matched to a gene; V was cut back by 3 bases and J by 7 bases. Germline CDR1 is SGHDT and CDR2 is YYEEEE. The CDR3 covers 13 residues.

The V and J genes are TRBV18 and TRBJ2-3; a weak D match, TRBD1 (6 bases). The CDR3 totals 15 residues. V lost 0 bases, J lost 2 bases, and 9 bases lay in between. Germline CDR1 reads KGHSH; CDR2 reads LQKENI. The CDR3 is CASSPPRGFTDTQYF. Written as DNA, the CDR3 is TGTGCCAGCTCACCACCCAGGGGATTCACAGATACGCAGTATTTT.

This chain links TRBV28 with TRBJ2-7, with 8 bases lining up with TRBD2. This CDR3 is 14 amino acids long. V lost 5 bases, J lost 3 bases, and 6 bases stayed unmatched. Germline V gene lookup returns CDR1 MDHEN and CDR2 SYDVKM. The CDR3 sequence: CASSTSGRGYEQYF. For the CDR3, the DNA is TGTGCCAGCAGTACTAGCGGCCGGGGCTACGAGCAGTACTTC.

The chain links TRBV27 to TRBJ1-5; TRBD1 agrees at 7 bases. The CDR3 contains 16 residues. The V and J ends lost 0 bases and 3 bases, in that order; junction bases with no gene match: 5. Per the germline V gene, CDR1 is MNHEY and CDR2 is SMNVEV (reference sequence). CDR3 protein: CASSLSRQGNNQPQHF. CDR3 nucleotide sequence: TGTGCCAGCAGTTTATCGAGACAGGGAAACAATCAGCCCCAGCATTTT.

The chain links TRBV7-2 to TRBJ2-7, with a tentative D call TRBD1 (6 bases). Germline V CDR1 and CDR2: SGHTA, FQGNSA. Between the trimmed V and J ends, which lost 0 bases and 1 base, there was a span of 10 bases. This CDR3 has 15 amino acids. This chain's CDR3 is CASSLADRSSYEQYF. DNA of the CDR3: TGTGCCAGCAGCTTAGCAGACAGGAGTTCCTACGAGCAGTACTTC.

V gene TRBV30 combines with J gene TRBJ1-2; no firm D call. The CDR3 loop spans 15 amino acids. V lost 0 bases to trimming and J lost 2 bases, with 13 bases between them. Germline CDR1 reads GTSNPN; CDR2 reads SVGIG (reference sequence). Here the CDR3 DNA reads TGTGCCTGGAGTGTACTTGTAGCCAGGAACTATGGCTACACCTTC. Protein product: CAWSVLVARNYGYTF.

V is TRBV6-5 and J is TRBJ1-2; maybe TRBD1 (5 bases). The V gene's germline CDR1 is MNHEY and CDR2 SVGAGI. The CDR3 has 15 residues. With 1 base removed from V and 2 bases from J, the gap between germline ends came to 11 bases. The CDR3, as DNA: TGTGCCAGCAGTTACTTCGCGCGGGGGAACTATGGCTACACCTTC. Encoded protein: CASSYFARGNYGYTF.

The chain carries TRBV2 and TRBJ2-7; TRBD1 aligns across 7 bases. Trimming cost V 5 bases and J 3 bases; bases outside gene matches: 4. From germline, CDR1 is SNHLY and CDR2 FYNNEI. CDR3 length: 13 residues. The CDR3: CASSLDRDYEQYF. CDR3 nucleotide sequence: TGTGCCAGCAGTCTCGACAGGGACTACGAGCAGTACTTC.